In its sample, the clone carrying this T cell receptor beta chain was seen a few times. CDR1 and CDR2 (germline): MNHEY, SMNVEV (reference sequence). The CDR3 is made up of 14 amino acids. V gave up 6 bases and J gave up 9 bases, with 15 bases separating them. These data are taken from a study of blood T cell repertoires in COVID-19. The overall study: COVID-19 samples collected from the United States, Italy and Spain covered acute and convalescent phases. T cells, B-cell-depleted T cells, or PBMCs supplied cDNA or gDNA.

How the authors handled the data: Amplification with reference gene primers provided the estimates of nucleated cell counts. Some clones are missing from TCRdb's copy, which holds only in-frame ones; the method was immunoSEQ multiplex PCR. Clonal size and the V and J genes are those of that table, whereas D and trimming came from the DNA. The sample contains under 100,000 clones, about 87% of which appear only once. This TCR was sampled from a human donor in a cohort sampled during active COVID-19. J is TRBJ1-6 and V is TRBV27, with no clear D. The specimen was peripheral blood. CDR3 protein: CASSPNNPGSPLHF. For the CDR3, the DNA is TGTGCCAGCAGCCCAAATAATCCGGGTTCACCCCTCCACTTT.